Listed here are 24 T cell receptor beta chains from one sample, sequenced in a study of blood T cell repertoires in COVID-19. Clones were read by immunoSEQ multiplex PCR, and TCRdb kept only the in-frame ones, dropping some. This sample yields about 56,000 clones, of which 89% are seen a single time; about 46% belongs to the top ten. Sample: peripheral blood. These receptors originate from a woman in her fifties or sixties with COVID-19, enrolled during active disease.

The rearrangement joins TRBV30 to TRBJ2-7; 10 bases are shared with TRBD2. J gave up 6 bases and V 0 bases, and 5 bases lay outside the gene matches. The CDR3 runs 14 residues. Germline V CDR1 and CDR2: GTSNPN, SVGIG (reference sequence). The CDR3 spells CAWSVLGLAVEQYF. DNA of the CDR3: TGTGCCTGGAGTGTACTCGGACTAGCGGTCGAGCAGTACTTC.

This chain uses TRBV20-1 with TRBJ2-5; TRBD2 is a possible D gene (6 bases). Between the trimmed V and J ends, which lost 3 bases and 0 bases, there was a span of 14 bases. The CDR3 runs 15 residues. Looked up from germline, CDR1 is DFQATT and CDR2 is SNEGSKA (reference sequence). CDR3 loop: CSASSFRGYQETQYF. In DNA form, the CDR3 reads TGCAGTGCTAGTAGTTTTCGGGGGTACCAAGAGACCCAGTACTTC.

This chain joins TRBV6-5 and TRBJ2-5, with a possible D match to TRBD1 (6 bases). The CDR3 extends over 13 amino acids. Deletions cut 6 bases from V and 5 bases from J, with 13 bases between. Germline V lookup: CDR1 MNHEY, CDR2 SVGAGI. The CDR3 coding sequence is TGTGCCAGCAGCCAAAACAGGGCCGAGACCCAGTACTTC. Amino acids: CASSQNRAETQYF.

CDR3 in amino acids: CASSLMSSGNTIYF. The DNA for the CDR3 is TGTGCCAGCAGCTTAATGAGCTCTGGAAACACCATATATTTT. The rearrangement joins TRBV7-9 to TRBJ1-3; D ambiguous. V was cut by 2 bases and J by 0 bases, with 5 bases left in between. The V gene's germline CDR1 is SEHNR and CDR2 FQNEAQ (reference sequence). This CDR3 has 14 residues. The full variable domain, in which reference TRBV7-9 and TRBJ1-3 provide the parts outside the CDR3, is DTGVSQNPRHKITKRGQNVTFRCDPISEHNRLYWYRQTLGQGPEFLTYFQNEAQLEKSRLLSDRFSAERPKGSFSTLEIQRTEQGDSAMYLCASSLMSSGNTIYFGEGSWLTVV.

The rearrangement uses TRBV2 and TRBJ2-5; 9 bases line up with TRBD1. V was pared by 4 bases and J by 2 bases, with 5 bases of the junction left unmatched. This CDR3 spans 15 amino acids. Germline V gene data show CDR1 as SNHLY and CDR2 as FYNNEI. CDR3 sequence (DNA): TGTGCCAGCAGTGTTTTTGGACAGGGGCAAGAGACCCAGTACTTC. Its translation: CASSVFGQGQETQYF.

The chain is built from TRBV29-1 and TRBJ2-1; a possible D gene is TRBD2 (6 bases). There are 14 residues in the CDR3. Germline V CDR1 and CDR2: SQVTM, ANQGSEA. V dropped 7 bases and J dropped 4 bases, with 17 bases sitting between them. CDR3 in DNA: TGCAGCGCCCCCTCCCCCGGGGGATACAATGAGCAGTTCTTC. It yields the protein CSAPSPGGYNEQFF.

The rearrangement links TRBV14 to TRBJ1-2, with TRBD1 identical over 7 bases. The ends lost 4 bases at V and 5 bases at J; junction bases unmatched: 4. Germline V gives CDR1 SGHDN, CDR2 FVKESK. There are 13 residues in the CDR3. CDR3 in amino acids: CASSPTTGYGYTF. The CDR3 DNA reads TGTGCCAGCAGCCCCACGACAGGGTATGGCTACACCTTC. The complete variable domain, with remaining parts taken from reference TRBV14 and TRBJ1-2, reads EAGVTQFPSHSVIEKGQTVTLRCDPISGHDNLYWYRRVMGKEIKFLLHFVKESKQDESGMPNNRFLAERTGGTYSTLKVQPAELEDSGVYFCASSPTTGYGYTFGSGTRLTVV.

This chain links TRBV7-9 with TRBJ1-1; tentatively, D is TRBD1 (5 bases). Germline V gives CDR1 SEHNR, CDR2 FQNEAQ (reference sequence). V was cut by 0 bases and J by 7 bases, with 12 bases left in between. The CDR3 runs to 14 residues. CDR3 in DNA: TGTGCCAGCAGCTTAGCTGGTCGGGGGGTTGAAGCTTTCTTT. Translation: CASSLAGRGVEAFF.

The chain recombines TRBV12-3 or TRBV12-4 with TRBJ1-2, with no clear D. Trimming shortened V by 3 bases and J by 0 bases, and 5 bases separated the two germline ends. The CDR3 is 13 amino acids. CDR3: CASSFFANYGYTF. CDR3 sequence (DNA): TGTGCCAGCAGTTTTTTCGCTAACTATGGCTACACCTTC.

The genes are TRBV18 and TRBJ2-5, with TRBD2 identical over 10 bases. After removal of 0 bases from V and 2 bases from J, the junction contained 0 bases not matched to a gene. CDR1 and CDR2 (germline): KGHSH, LQKENI. The CDR3 covers 15 residues. The CDR3 is CASSPPGLAQETQYF. The DNA of the CDR3 is TGTGCCAGCTCACCACCGGGACTAGCGCAAGAGACCCAGTACTTC.

The V call is TRBV15, the J call TRBJ1-1; D remains unclear. The CDR3 has 13 amino acids. V was pared by 0 bases and J by 2 bases, with 4 bases between. CDR1 is LNHNV and CDR2 is YYDKDF in the germline V gene (reference sequence). The CDR3 here is CATSRDTNTEAFF. The CDR3 DNA follows: TGTGCCACCAGCAGAGACACAAACACTGAAGCTTTCTTT.

The chain joins TRBV18 to TRBJ2-3, with a weak D call TRBD2 (7 bases). V shed 8 bases and J shed 6 bases, with 18 bases lying between them. Germline loops: CDR1 KGHSH, CDR2 LQKENI. This CDR3 spans 14 amino acids. The CDR3 loop reads CASRAGAYRDTQYF. The CDR3 region has the DNA TGTGCCAGCCGGGCGGGGGCTTATCGGGATACGCAGTATTTT.

The rearrangement links TRBV2 to TRBJ2-1, with D perhaps matching TRBD1 (5 bases). Germline CDR1 and CDR2: SNHLY and FYNNEI. Trimming shortened V by 3 bases and J by 6 bases, and 27 bases separated the two germline ends. The CDR3 covers 19 residues. CDR3 nucleotides: TGTGCCAGCAGTGATTCTAGGGGCGGTGCGCGGTTCTCCGGCAATGAGCAGTTCTTC. Protein product: CASSDSRGGARFSGNEQFF.

This clone was seen a single time. V and J are TRBV2 and TRBJ2-7; TRBD2 is a possible D gene (6 bases). Germline assignment: CDR1 SNHLY and CDR2 FYNNEI. Trimming took 7 bases from V and 3 from J, leaving 13 bases between them. This CDR3 has 13 residues. As DNA, the CDR3 is TGTGCCAGCACCGTAGCGGCCCGCTACGAGCAGTACTTC. It codes for CASTVAARYEQYF. Variable domain in full (rest from reference TRBV2 and TRBJ2-7): EPEVTQTPSHQVTQMGQEVILRCVPISNHLYFYWYRQILGQKVEFLVSFYNNEISEKSEIFDDQFSVERPDGSNFTLKIRSTKLEDSAMYFCASTVAARYEQYFGPGTRLTVT.

This clone has just a few counts. The J gene is TRBJ1-5, the V gene TRBV2; D is unclear. Germline V gene lookup returns CDR1 SNHLY and CDR2 FYNNEI. Trimming left V 1 base short and J 2 bases short, with 9 bases between. This CDR3 spans 15 amino acids. The CDR3 sequence: CASSEEVIGNQPQHF. The CDR3 DNA reads TGTGCCAGCAGTGAAGAAGTGATAGGCAATCAGCCCCAGCATTTT.

The V and J genes are TRBV4-1 and TRBJ1-2, with 10 positions matching TRBD1. The V gene end was trimmed by 4 bases and the J gene end by 6 bases; junction bases not matched to a gene: 5. Germline CDR1 reads MGHRA; CDR2 reads YSYEKL. There are 14 residues in the CDR3. DNA of the CDR3: TGCGCCAGCAGCCTAGTCGGGACAGGGGATGGCTACACCTTC. It codes for CASSLVGTGDGYTF.

The chain joins TRBV7-2 to TRBJ2-7; 9 bases align to TRBD2. Germline V gene sequence: CDR1 SGHTA, CDR2 FQGNSA. This CDR3 contains 16 residues. With 0 bases clipped from V and 2 bases from J, the junction kept 5 bases outside the gene matches. CDR3 amino acids: CASSLARAGGTYEQYF. CDR3 bases: TGTGCCAGCAGCTTAGCCCGAGCGGGAGGCACCTACGAGCAGTACTTC.

The rearrangement uses TRBV30 and TRBJ1-5; D gene unclear. The CDR3 extends over 14 amino acids. Germline values: CDR1 GTSNPN, CDR2 SVGIG (reference sequence). The V and J ends lost 0 bases and 5 bases respectively, with 11 bases between them. DNA of the CDR3: TGTGCCTGGAGTGTAAACAGCCAGTATCAGCCCCAGCATTTT. Translated: CAWSVNSQYQPQHF. The full variable domain, rest sourced from reference TRBV30 and TRBJ1-5, is SQTIHQWPATLVQPVGSPLSLECTVEGTSNPNLYWYRQAAGRGLQLLFYSVGIGQISSEVPQNLSASRPQDRQFILSSKKLLLSDSGFYLCAWSVNSQYQPQHFGDGTRLSIL.

This clone was seen once. The genes are TRBV27 and TRBJ1-1; D remains unclear. The CDR3 is 14 residues long. The V and J ends lost 3 bases and 1 base respectively, with 9 bases between them. The germline V gene encodes CDR1 MNHEY and CDR2 SMNVEV (reference sequence). Here the CDR3 reads CASSLRMGNTEAFF. In DNA, the CDR3 is TGTGCCAGCAGTTTGCGGATGGGGAACACTGAAGCTTTCTTT.

The gene calls are TRBV6-5 and TRBJ1-4; TRBD1 aligns across 8 bases. The ends lost 5 bases at V and 7 bases at J; junction bases unmatched: 9. The CDR3 extends over 15 amino acids. Germline V gene lookup returns CDR1 MNHEY and CDR2 SVGAGI. The CDR3 loop is CASSPEDRVSEKLFF. CDR3 sequence (DNA): TGTGCCAGCAGTCCTGAGGACAGGGTGAGTGAAAAACTGTTTTTT.

The genes are TRBV7-9 and TRBJ2-1, with TRBD1 matching over 8 bases. The V and J ends lost 3 bases and 6 bases, in that order; junction bases with no gene match: 4. The germline V gene encodes CDR1 SEHNR and CDR2 FQNEAQ (reference sequence). The CDR3 is 14 amino acids. The CDR3 loop reads CASSFGGTGNEQFF. The CDR3 DNA reads as TGTGCCAGCAGCTTCGGCGGGACAGGCAATGAGCAGTTCTTC.

As regards this clone: Other DNA sequences from this sample encode an identical CDR3 as well. This chain links TRBV6-5 with TRBJ2-7; 11 bases are shared with TRBD1. The CDR3 sequence is 16 residues long. The germline gives CDR1 MNHEY, CDR2 SVGAGI. V lost 3 bases and J lost 0; bases outside the gene matches: 4. The CDR3 sequence is CASSYSGTGGSYEQYF. The CDR3 bases are TGTGCCAGCAGTTATTCCGGGACAGGGGGCTCCTACGAGCAGTACTTC.

Here the CDR3 reads CASSRTSGGYEQYF. The CDR3 DNA is TGTGCCAGCAGTCGGACTAGCGGGGGGTACGAGCAGTACTTC. The rearrangement joins TRBV6-5 to TRBJ2-7, with TRBD2 identical over 14 bases. The CDR3 runs to 14 residues. Germline CDR1 MNHEY, CDR2 SVGAGI. Trimming cost V 5 bases and J 4 bases; bases outside gene matches: 1.

V usage is TRBV6-4 and J usage is TRBJ1-5; TRBD1 is a possible D gene (5 bases). This CDR3 region has 14 residues. The V end lost 8 bases, the J end lost 0 bases, and 11 bases lay between the germline ends. Germline CDR1 and CDR2: MRHNA and SNTAGT. The CDR3 reads CASVGGFSNQPQHF. DNA of the CDR3: TGTGCCAGCGTGGGGGGGTTTAGCAATCAGCCCCAGCATTTT.